The clone carrying this T cell receptor beta chain was seen many times. Germline loops: CDR1 SGHRS, CDR2 YFSETQ. The junction had 9 bases not matched to a gene; V was cut back by 4 bases and J by 10 bases. This CDR3 spans 14 amino acids. The data stem from a study of T-cell reconstitution after alpha-beta-depleted transplantation in children. TCRbeta library construction was performed incorporating unique molecular identifiers. TCRdb reprocessed the PCR reads via MiXCR and lists one record per CDR3 protein. The table has fewer than 130,000 distinct CDR3 sequences, approximately 10% seen once. The rearrangement uses TRBV5-1 and TRBJ1-5; the match to TRBD1 covers 9 bases. This receptor was obtained from a human donor who donated a stem cell graft to a child with acute lymphoblastic leukemia. The sample consisted of PBMCs from the stem cell graft donor, taken from the stem cell graft. CDR3 sequence reads: CASSLDRGRGPQHF. In DNA, the CDR3 is TGCGCCAGCAGCCTGGACAGGGGCAGGGGCCCCCAGCATTTT.